The present entry profiles one TCR beta chain with its context. In the original workflow: Counts of nucleated cells, estimated from reference gene primer amplification, were obtained. The assay was immunoSEQ multiplex PCR, and TCRdb's table has in-frame clones only and misses some. Clone size and V and J calls were adopted from that table, with D and trimming inferred from the DNA. There are approximately 120,000 clones in the sample; about 80% occur only once, and 3.8% lies in the top ten. The data are from a study of blood T cell repertoires in COVID-19. Across the study: Donors in the United States, Italy and Spain gave samples during acute or convalescent COVID-19. T cells, B-cell-depleted T cells, or PBMCs supplied cDNA or gDNA.

This CDR3 region has 14 residues. V shed 5 bases and J shed 1 base, with 11 bases lying between them. Germline lookup yields CDR1 SGHVS and CDR2 FQNEAQ. The receptor was derived from a woman aged 45-65 years with acute or convalescent COVID-19. This rearrangement joins TRBV7-8 to TRBJ1-1, with no clear D. Sequences were obtained from peripheral blood. The CDR3 bases are TGTGCCAGCAGCCCTCTGCGGGGGAACACTGAAGCTTTCTTT. Encoded protein: CASSPLRGNTEAFF.